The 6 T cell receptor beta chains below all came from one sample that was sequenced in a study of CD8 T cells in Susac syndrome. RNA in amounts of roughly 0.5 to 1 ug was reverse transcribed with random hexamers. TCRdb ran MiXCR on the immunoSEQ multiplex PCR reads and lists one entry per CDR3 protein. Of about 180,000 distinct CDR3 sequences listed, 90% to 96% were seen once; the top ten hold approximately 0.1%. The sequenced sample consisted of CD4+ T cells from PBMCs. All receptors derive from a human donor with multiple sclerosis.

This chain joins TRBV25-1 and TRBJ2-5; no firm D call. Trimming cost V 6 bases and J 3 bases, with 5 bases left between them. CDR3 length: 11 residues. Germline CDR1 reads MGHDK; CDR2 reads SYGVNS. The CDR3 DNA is TGTGCCAGCAGAGGAGAAGAGACCCAGTACTTC. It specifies CASRGEETQYF.

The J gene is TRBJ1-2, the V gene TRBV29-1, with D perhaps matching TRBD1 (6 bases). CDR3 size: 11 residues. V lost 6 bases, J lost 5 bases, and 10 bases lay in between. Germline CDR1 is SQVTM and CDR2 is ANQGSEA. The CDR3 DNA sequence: TGCAGCGTAGGGACACCTTATGGCTACACCTTC. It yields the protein CSVGTPYGYTF.

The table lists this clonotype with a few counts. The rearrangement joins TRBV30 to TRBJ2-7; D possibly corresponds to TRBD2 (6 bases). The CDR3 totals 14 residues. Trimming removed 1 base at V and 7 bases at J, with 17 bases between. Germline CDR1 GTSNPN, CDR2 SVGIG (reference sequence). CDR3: CAWSGGLPGGEQYF. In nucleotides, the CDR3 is TGTGCCTGGAGTGGTGGACTACCCGGAGGAGAGCAGTACTTC.

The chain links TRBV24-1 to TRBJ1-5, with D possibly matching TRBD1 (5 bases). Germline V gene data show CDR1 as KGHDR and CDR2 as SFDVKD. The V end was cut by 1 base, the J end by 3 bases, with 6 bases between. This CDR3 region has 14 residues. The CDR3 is CATSDLGVNQPQHF. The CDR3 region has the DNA TGTGCCACCAGTGATTTAGGGGTCAATCAGCCCCAGCATTTT.

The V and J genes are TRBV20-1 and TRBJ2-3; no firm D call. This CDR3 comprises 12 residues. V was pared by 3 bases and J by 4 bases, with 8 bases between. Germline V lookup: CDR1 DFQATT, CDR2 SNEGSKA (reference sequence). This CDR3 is CSARGFADTQYF. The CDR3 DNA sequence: TGCAGTGCTAGGGGTTTCGCAGATACGCAGTATTTT.

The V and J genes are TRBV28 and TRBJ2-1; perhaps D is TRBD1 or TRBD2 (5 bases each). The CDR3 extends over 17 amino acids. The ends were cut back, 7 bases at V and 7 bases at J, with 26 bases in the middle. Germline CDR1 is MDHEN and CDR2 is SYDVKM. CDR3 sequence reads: CASNPAGRVLWGNEQFF. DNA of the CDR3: TGTGCCAGCAACCCGGCAGGAAGGGTACTTTGGGGGAATGAGCAGTTCTTC. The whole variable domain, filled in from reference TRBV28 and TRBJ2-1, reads DVKVTQSSRYLVKRTGEKVFLECVQDMDHENMFWYRQDPGLGLRLIYFSYDVKMKEKGDIPEGYSVSREKKERFSLILESASTNQTSMYLCASNPAGRVLWGNEQFFGPGTRLTVL.